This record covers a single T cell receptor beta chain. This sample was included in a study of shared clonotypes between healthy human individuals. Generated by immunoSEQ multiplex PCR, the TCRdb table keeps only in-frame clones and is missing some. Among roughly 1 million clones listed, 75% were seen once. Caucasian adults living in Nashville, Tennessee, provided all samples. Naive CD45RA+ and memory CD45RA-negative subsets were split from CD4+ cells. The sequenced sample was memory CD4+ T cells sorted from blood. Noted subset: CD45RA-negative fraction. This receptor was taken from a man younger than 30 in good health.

CDR3 sequence: CSVERGNEQFF. CDR3 coding DNA: TGCAGCGTTGAGAGAGGGAATGAGCAGTTCTTC. The rearrangement links TRBV29-1 to TRBJ2-1; D possibly corresponds to TRBD2 (5 bases). Trimming removed 3 bases at V and 7 bases at J, with 7 bases between. This CDR3 has 11 amino acids. Germline V gene sequence: CDR1 SQVTM, CDR2 ANQGSEA.